Here is one T cell receptor (beta chain) with its context. J lost 8 bases, V lost 3 bases, and 4 bases had no gene match. The CDR3 contains 14 residues. Germline V CDR1 and CDR2: LNHNV, YYDKDF (reference sequence). This specimen belongs to a study of blood T cell repertoires in COVID-19. Study as a whole: The United States, Italy and Spain supplied acute and convalescent COVID-19 samples. Sample material is recorded as cDNA or gDNA derived from T cells, B-cell-depleted T cells, or PBMCs.

Per the original methods: Nucleated cell counts were estimated from reference gene primer amplification. Clones were sequenced by immunoSEQ multiplex PCR, and TCRdb holds only the in-frame ones, with some missing. V, J and clone size are those of that table, while D and trimming were read from the DNA. The table records 400,000 or so clones, more than 85% of them present only once. The clonotype originates from a human donor in a cohort sampled during active COVID-19. The gene calls are TRBV15 and TRBJ1-3, with TRBD1 matching 10 bases. What was sequenced was peripheral blood. The CDR3 region is CATSSRDRGYTIYF. The CDR3 nucleotides read TGTGCCACCAGCAGCCGGGACAGGGGTTACACCATATATTTT.